This T cell receptor (beta chain) comes out of a study of CD8+ T cells in alopecia areata. Whole-study context: Patients in the treated group were given tofacitinib by mouth, 5 to 10 mg twice a day.

Noted treatment: oral pan-JAK inhibitor, 5-10 mg twice daily. Researchers gathered lesional scalp punch biopsies and peripheral blood from patients with alopecia areata. After isolation, RNA underwent reverse transcription to generate cDNA as the sequencing template. Sequencing was performed with immunoSEQ multiplex PCR; in TCRdb, only in-frame clones are kept and a portion is missing. The repertoire includes 150,000 to 200,000 clones, 60% of them detected once, and just over 1% sits in the top ten. This CDR3 is built from 16 residues. With 3 bases removed from V and 2 bases from J, the gap between germline ends came to 14 bases. Germline V gives CDR1 LNHDA, CDR2 SQIVND (reference sequence). Study-wide results and limits: Persistence in scalp and blood during tofacitinib was observed for many expanded lesional clones. As there was one nonresponder, how baseline CD8+ expansion relates to response remains uncertain.

This clone occurred a few times. Its antigen is currently unknown. The rearrangement uses TRBV19 and TRBJ1-5, with D perhaps TRBD1 (6 bases). The sequences come from CD4+ T cells sorted from blood, collected at week 24, from a patient treated with tofacitinib. This sequence was found in a human donor with alopecia areata. CDR3 DNA: TGTGCCAGTAGTATTTGGCAGGGGAAGGGCAATCAGCCCCAGCATTTT. This gives the protein CASSIWQGKGNQPQHF.